This T cell receptor beta chain stems from a study of sequential checkpoint blockade in melanoma. The wider study: First-line arms were nivolumab then ipilimumab, or the reverse, randomized 1:1. Each arm's sequence ended with maintenance nivolumab.

TCRdb keeps only in-frame clones here, not all; method: immunoSEQ multiplex PCR. The data hold 40,000 or so clones, with 70% to 90% observed a single time. Regarding treatment: randomized to nivolumab then ipilimumab (arm A) or the reverse (arm B). None of the patients previously received DNA-damaging chemotherapy. From thawed PBMCs, live CD3+CD8+ cells negative for CD19 and CD56 were sorted. This TCR came from a human donor with melanoma. The sample here was CD8+ T cells sorted from blood (inferred from file names), taken from a patient given nivolumab and ipilimumab in sequence.

This CDR3 reads CASSFGTATYEQYF. The CDR3 region has the DNA TGTGCCAGCAGCTTTGGGACAGCAACCTACGAGCAGTACTTC. The J gene is TRBJ2-7, the V gene TRBV7-6; TRBD1 matches 7 bases. Germline values: CDR1 SGHVS, CDR2 FNYEAQ. Trimming took 3 bases from V and 2 from J; bases not matched to a gene: 4. The CDR3 loop spans 14 amino acids.